The entry that follows covers one T cell receptor beta chain sequence. Its specificity is not known. The donors formed part of the approximately 120-subject validation cohort, distinct from the roughly 640-subject first cohort. The data belong to a study of cytomegalovirus exposure and HLA in healthy donors. Sequenced by immunoSEQ multiplex PCR; TCRdb stores in-frame clones only, minus some. The sample includes fewer than 250,000 clones, approximately 82% of them seen just once. This CDR3 has 15 residues. Germline loops: CDR1 GTSNPN, CDR2 SVGIG (reference sequence). The V and J ends lost 5 bases and 3 bases respectively, with 14 bases between them. Points from the study as a whole: Per published reports, the classifier diagnosed cytomegalovirus status with high specificity and sensitivity. Most TCRs appeared rarely, but some public TCRs recurred in many donors. 164 TCR beta chains were listed as cytomegalovirus-associated.

This receptor was identified in a woman aged 18-29 years in good health and CMV-seronegative. Specimen: PBMCs. The gene calls are TRBV30 and TRBJ1-6; the D is unclear. The CDR3: CAWGPGQYYNSPLHF. CDR3 DNA: TGTGCCTGGGGCCCCGGGCAGTACTATAATTCACCCCTCCACTTT.